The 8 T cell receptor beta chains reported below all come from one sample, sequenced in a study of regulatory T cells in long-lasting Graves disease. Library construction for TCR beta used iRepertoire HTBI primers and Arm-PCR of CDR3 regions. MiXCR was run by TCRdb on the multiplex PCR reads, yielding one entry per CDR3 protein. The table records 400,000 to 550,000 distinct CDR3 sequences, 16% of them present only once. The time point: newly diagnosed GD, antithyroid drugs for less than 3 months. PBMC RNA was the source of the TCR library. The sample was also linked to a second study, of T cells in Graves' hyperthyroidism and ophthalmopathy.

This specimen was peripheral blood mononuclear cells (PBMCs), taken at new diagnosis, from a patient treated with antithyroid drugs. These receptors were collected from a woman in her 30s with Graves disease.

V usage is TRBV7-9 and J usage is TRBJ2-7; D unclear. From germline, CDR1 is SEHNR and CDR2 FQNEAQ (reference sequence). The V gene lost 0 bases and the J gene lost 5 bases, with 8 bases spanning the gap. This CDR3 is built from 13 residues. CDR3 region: CASSLAGPHEQYF. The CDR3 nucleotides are TGTGCCAGCAGCTTAGCGGGCCCCCACGAGCAGTACTTC.

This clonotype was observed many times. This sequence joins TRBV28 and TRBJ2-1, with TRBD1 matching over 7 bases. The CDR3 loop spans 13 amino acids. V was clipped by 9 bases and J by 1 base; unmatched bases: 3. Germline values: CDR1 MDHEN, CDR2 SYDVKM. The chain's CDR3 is CASGTASYNEQFF. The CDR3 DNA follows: TGTGCCAGTGGGACAGCTTCCTACAATGAGCAGTTCTTC.

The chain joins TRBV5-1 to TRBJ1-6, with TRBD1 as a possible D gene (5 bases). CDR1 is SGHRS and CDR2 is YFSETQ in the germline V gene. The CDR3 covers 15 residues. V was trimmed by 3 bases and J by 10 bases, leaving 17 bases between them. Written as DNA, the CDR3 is TGCGCCAGCAGCTGGGAACAGGTTTCAAAATCACCCCTCCACTTT. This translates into CASSWEQVSKSPLHF.

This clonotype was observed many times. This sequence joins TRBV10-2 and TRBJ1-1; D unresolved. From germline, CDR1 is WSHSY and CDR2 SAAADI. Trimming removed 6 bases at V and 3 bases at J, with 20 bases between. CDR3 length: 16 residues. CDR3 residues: CASSRTTLGRDTEAFF. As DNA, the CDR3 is TGCGCCAGCAGCCGAACTACCCTCGGGCGGGACACTGAAGCTTTCTTT.

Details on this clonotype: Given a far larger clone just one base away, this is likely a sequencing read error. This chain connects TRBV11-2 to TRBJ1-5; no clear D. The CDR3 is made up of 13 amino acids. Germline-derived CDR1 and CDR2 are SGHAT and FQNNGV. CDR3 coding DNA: TGTGCCAGCAGCTTAGCGTTCGGGCAACCCCCGCATTTT. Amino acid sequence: CASSLAFGQPPHF.

The CDR3 DNA sequence: TGTGCCAGCAGCGAGGGACTTAGCAGGTCACCCCTCCACTTT. Translation: CASSEGLSRSPLHF. The V and J genes are TRBV9 and TRBJ1-6, with D possibly being TRBD1 (5 bases). Trimming pared 3 bases from V and 10 bases from J, leaving 14 bases between. Germline CDR1 reads SGDLS; CDR2 reads YYNGEE. The CDR3 extends over 14 amino acids.

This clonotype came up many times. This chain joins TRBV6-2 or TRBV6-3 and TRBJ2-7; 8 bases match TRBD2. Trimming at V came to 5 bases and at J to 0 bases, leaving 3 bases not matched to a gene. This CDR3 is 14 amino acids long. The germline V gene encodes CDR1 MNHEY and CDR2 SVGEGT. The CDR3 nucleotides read TGTGCCAGCAGTAAAAGCGGGAGCTCCTACGAGCAGTACTTC. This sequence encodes CASSKSGSSYEQYF.

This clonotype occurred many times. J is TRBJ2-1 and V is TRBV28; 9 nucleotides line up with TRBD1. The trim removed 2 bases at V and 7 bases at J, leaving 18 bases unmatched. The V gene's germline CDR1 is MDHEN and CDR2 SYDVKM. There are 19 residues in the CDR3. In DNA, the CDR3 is TGTGCCAGCAGTTTACGGCGTCCCGTACAGGGGGCGCTTTGGAATGAGCAGTTCTTC. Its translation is CASSLRRPVQGALWNEQFF.